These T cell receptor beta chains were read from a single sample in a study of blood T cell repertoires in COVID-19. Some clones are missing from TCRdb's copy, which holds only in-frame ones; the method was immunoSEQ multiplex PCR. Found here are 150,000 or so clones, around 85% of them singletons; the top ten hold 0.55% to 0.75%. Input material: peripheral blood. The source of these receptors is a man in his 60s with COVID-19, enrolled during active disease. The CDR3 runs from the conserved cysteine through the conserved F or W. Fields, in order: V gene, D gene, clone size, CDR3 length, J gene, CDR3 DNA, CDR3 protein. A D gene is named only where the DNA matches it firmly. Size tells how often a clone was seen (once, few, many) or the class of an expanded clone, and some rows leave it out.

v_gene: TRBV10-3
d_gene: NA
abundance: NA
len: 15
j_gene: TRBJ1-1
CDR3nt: TGTGCCATCAGTGACCTCGGGTCGGGGGGGGCTGAAGCTTTCTTT
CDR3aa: CAISDLGSGGAEAFF

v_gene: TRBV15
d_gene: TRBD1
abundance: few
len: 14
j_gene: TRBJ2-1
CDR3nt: TGTGCCACCAGCAAGGGACAGGGGCGCAATGAGCAGTTCTTC
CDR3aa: CATSKGQGRNEQFF

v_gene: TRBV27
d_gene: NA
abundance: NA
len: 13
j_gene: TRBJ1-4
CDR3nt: TGTGCCAGCGGGGCAGGGTTATGGGAAAAACTGTTTTTT
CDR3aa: CASGAGLWEKLFF

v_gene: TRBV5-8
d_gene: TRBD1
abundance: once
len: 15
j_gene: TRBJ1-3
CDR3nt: TGTGCCAGCAGCCTTACAGGGGTGACTGGAAACACCATATATTTT
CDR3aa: CASSLTGVTGNTIYF

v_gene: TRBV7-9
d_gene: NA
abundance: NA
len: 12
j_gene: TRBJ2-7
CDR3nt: TGTGCCAGCAGCTCCCAGGGCTACGAGCAGTACTTC
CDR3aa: CASSSQGYEQYF

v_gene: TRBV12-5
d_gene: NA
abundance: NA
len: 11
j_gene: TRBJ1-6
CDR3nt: TGTGCCAAGGGAGGGGAATCACCCCTCCACTTT
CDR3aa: CAKGGESPLHF

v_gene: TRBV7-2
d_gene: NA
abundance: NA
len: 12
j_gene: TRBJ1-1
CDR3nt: TGTGCCAGCAGCTCTCCGGGTCCTGAAGCTTTCTTT
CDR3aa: CASSSPGPEAFF

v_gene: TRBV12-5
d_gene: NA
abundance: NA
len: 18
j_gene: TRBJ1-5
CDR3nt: TGTGCTAGTGGTCCCGGACAGTTTTCGATATCGAGCAATCAGCCCCAGCATTTT
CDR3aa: CASGPGQFSISSNQPQHF

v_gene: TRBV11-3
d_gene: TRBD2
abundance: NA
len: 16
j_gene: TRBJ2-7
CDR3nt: TGTGCCAGCAGCTTAGATGCGGGGGGAACGCCCTACGAGCAGTACTTC
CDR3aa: CASSLDAGGTPYEQYF

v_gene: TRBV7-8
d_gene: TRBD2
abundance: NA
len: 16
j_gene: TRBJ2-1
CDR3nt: TGTGCCAGCAGTGCAAGGACTAGCGGGGGGCGGGTTGAGCAGTTCTTC
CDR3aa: CASSARTSGGRVEQFF

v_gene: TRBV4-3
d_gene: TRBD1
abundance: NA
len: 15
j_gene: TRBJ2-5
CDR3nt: TGCGCCAGCAGCCAAGGGACAGGGGGAAGGGAGACCCAGTACTTC
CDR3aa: CASSQGTGGRETQYF

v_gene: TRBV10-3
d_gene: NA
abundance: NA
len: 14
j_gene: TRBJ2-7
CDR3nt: TGTGCCATCAGTGAGTCAGTACAGGGATACGAGCAGTACTTC
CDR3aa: CAISESVQGYEQYF

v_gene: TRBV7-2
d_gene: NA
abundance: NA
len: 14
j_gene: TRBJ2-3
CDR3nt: TGTGCCAGCAGCCGGGACTTACGCACAGATACGCAGTATTTT
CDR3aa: CASSRDLRTDTQYF

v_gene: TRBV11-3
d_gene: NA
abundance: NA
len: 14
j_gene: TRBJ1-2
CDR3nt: TGTGCCAGCAGCTTAGATACGACAGCCTATGGCTACACCTTC
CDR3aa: CASSLDTTAYGYTF

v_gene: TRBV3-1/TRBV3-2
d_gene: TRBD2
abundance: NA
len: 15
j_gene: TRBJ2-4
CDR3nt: TGTGCCAGCAGCCAGGGACTAGCCCAAAAAAACATTCAGTACTTC
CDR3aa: CASSQGLAQKNIQYF

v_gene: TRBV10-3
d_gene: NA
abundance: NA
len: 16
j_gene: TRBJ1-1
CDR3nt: TGTGCCATCAGTGAGTCGGGTAGGGCGGAGGGGTCTGAAGCTTTCTTT
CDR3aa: CAISESGRAEGSEAFF

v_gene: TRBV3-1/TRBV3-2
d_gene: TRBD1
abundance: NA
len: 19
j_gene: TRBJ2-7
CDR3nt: TGTGCCAGCTCTAACCCGCGTGAAATCAGACAGGGGGCCTCCTACGAGCAGTACTTC
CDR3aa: CASSNPREIRQGASYEQYF

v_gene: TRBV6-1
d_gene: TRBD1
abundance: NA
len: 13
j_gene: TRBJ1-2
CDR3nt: TGTGCCAGCATTTTACAGGGGACCGATGGCTACACCTTC
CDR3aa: CASILQGTDGYTF

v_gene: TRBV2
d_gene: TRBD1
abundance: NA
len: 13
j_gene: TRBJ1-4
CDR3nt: TGTGCCAGCAGTGGGACAGGGGCTGGAAAACTGTTTTTT
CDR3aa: CASSGTGAGKLFF

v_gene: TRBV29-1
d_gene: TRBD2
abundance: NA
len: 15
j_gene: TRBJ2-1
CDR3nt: TGCAGCGTTGAGGGACTAGCCAACACCTACAATGAGCAGTTCTTC
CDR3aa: CSVEGLANTYNEQFF

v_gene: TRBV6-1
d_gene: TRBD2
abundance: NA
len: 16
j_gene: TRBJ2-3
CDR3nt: TGTGCCAGCAGTGCACTAGCGGGAGTAGGTACAGATACGCAGTATTTT
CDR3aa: CASSALAGVGTDTQYF

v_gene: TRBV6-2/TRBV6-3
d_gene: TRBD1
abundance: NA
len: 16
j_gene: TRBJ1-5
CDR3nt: TGTGCCAGCAGTTTCTTGACAGGGGCTTGGAATCAGCCCCAGCATTTT
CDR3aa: CASSFLTGAWNQPQHF

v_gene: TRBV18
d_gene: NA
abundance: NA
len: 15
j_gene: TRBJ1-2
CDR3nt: TGTGCCAGCTCACCCGGGGATGCGAGGAGCTATGGCTACACCTTC
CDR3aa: CASSPGDARSYGYTF

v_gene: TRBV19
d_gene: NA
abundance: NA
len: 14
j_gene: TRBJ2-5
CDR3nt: TGTGCCAGTAGTAGGCGGGCACTCCAAGAGACCCAGTACTTC
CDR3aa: CASSRRALQETQYF

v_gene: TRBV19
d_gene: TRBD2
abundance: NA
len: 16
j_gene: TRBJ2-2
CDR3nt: TGTGCCAGTAGTATAGAGGGTAGCGGGAGCATCGGGGAGCTGTTTTTT
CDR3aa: CASSIEGSGSIGELFF

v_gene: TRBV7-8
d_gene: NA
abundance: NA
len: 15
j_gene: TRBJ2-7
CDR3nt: TGTGCCAGCAGCTTAAGGCCACTAATGACCTACGAGCAGTACTTC
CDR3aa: CASSLRPLMTYEQYF

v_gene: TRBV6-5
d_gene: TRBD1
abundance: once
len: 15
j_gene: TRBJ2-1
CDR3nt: TGTGCCAGCAGCTCGGACAGGGGGCAGCACAATGAGCAGTTCTTC
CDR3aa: CASSSDRGQHNEQFF

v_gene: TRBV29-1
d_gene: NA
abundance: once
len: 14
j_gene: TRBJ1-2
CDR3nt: TGCAGCGTTGAAGGGTCAGGGAGGTCAAATGGCTACACCTTC
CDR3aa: CSVEGSGRSNGYTF

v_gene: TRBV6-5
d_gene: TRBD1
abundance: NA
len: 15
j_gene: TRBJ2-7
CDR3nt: TGTGCCAGCAGTTACTCCGGGACAGGCTCCTACGAGCAGTACTTC
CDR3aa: CASSYSGTGSYEQYF

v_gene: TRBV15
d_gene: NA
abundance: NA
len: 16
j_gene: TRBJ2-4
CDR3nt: TGTGCCACCAGCAGAGAGAGCTGGGGGCGGGGGAACATTCAGTACTTC
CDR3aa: CATSRESWGRGNIQYF

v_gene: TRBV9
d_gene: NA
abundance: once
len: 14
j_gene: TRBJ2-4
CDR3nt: TGTGCCAGCAGCGTAGGAGAAGCCAAAAACATTCAGTACTTC
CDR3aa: CASSVGEAKNIQYF

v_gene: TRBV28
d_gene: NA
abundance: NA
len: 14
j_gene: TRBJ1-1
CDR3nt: TGTGCCAGCAGTTTACCGGCAGGGAACACTGAAGCTTTCTTT
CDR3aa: CASSLPAGNTEAFF

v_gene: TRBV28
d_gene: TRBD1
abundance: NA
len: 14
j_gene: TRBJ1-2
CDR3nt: TGTGCCAGCAGACAGACAGGGGGCCTCTATGGCTACACCTTC
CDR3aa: CASRQTGGLYGYTF

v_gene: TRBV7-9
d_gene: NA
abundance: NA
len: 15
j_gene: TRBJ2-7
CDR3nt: TGTGCCAGCAGCCGACGACAAGGACAGAGGAACGAGCAGTACTTC
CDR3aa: CASSRRQGQRNEQYF

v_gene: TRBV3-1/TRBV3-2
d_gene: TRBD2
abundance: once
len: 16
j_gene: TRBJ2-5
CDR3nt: TGTGCCAGCCAACCCAGGACTAGCGGGAACCAAGAGACCCAGTACTTC
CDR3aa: CASQPRTSGNQETQYF

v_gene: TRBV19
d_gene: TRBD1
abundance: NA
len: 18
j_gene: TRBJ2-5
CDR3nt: TGTGCCAGCAGCAAGCTTACAGGGGGCCGTGGGACGCAAGAGACCCAGTACTTC
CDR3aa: CASSKLTGGRGTQETQYF

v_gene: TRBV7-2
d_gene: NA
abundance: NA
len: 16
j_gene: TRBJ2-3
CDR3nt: TGTGCCAGCAGCTTTGGAGGGAGAGGTAGGGCAGATACGCAGTATTTT
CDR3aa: CASSFGGRGRADTQYF

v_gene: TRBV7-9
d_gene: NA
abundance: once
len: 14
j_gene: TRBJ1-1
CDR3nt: TGTGCCAGCAGCTTAGGAGGTGGAGGAACTGAAGCTTTCTTT
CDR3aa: CASSLGGGGTEAFF

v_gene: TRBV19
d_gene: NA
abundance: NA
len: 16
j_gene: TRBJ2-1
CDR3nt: TGTGCCAGTAGTATTTTAGGGCGGGGCCCTAATACCGAGCAGTTCTTC
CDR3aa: CASSILGRGPNTEQFF

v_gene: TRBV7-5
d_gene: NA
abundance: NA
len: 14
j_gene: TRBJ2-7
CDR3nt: TGTGCCAGAAGCTTACAGGACACCTCCTACGAGCAGTACTTC
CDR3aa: CARSLQDTSYEQYF

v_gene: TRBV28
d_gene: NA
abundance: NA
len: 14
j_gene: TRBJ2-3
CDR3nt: TGTGCCAGCAGTTTGCTAGCGCCCACAGATACGCAGTATTTT
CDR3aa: CASSLLAPTDTQYF

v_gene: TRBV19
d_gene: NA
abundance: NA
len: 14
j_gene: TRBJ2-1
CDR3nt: TGTGCCAGTAGACAGGGAAGCTCCTACAATGAGCAGTTCTTC
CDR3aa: CASRQGSSYNEQFF